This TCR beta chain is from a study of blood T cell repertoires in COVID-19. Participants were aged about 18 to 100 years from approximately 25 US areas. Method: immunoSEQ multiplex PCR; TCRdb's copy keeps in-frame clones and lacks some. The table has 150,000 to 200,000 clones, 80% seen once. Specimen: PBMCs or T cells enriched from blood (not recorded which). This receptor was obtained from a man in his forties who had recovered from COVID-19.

For the CDR3, the DNA is TGTGCCAGTTGGGACAGGGGATATGGCTACACCTTC. This encodes CASWDRGYGYTF. The chain combines TRBV12-3 or TRBV12-4 with TRBJ1-2; the match to TRBD1 covers 10 bases. CDR3 length: 12 amino acids. The J segment lost 5 bases and the V segment lost 9 bases, leaving 3 bases of the junction unmatched.